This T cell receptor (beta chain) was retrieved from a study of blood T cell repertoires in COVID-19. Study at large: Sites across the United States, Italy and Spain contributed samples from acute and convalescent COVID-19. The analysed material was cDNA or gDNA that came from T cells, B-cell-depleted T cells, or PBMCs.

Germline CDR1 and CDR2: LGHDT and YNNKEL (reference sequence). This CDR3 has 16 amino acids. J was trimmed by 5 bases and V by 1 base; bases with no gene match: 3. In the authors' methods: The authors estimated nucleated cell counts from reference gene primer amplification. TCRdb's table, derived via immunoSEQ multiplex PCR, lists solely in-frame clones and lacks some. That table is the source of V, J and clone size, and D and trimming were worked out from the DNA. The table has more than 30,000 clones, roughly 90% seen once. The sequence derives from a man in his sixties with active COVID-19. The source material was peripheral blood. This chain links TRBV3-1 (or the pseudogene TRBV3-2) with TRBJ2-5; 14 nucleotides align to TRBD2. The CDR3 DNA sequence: TGTGCCAGCAGCCAAGTTGGGACTAGCGGGAGCGAGACCCAGTACTTC. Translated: CASSQVGTSGSETQYF.